This TCR beta chain originates from a study of cytomegalovirus exposure and HLA in healthy donors. Study results and limitations: Evidence from a later analysis indicated that most CMV-associated TCR beta chains looked HLA-restricted. Most TCR beta V segments were productive about 90% or about 30% of the time in an earlier analysis.

13 Jbeta primers and 60 Vbeta primers were used for the PCR. TCRdb keeps only in-frame clones here, not all; method: immunoSEQ multiplex PCR. The sample carries about 170,000 clones, 75% to 80% recorded once. This clone was recorded a few times. No antigen is known for it. Sequenced: PBMCs. The sequence was collected from a woman between 50 and 59 years old in good health and CMV-seropositive.

The chain's CDR3 is CASSQKYEQYF. The CDR3 DNA sequence: TGTGCCAGCAGCCAGAAATACGAGCAGTACTTC. The chain recombines TRBV7-2 with TRBJ2-7; D remains unclear. Germline CDR1 reads SGHTA; CDR2 reads FQGNSA. The V end was cut by 5 bases, the J end by 4 bases, with 6 bases between. CDR3 length: 11 amino acids.